The T cell receptor (beta chain) under discussion was sequenced for a study of T cell responses to AZD1222 COVID-19 vaccine. In the study overall: Pooling of second doses given at about 4 or about 12 weeks was done.

The CDR3 runs to 14 residues. CDR1 and CDR2 from the germline V gene are SGHNT and YYREEE (reference sequence). Trimming pared 8 bases from V and 1 base from J, leaving 15 bases between. Study results and limitations: Nearly half of spike-specific TCRs reportedly target variant regions that are unmutated in the B.1.351 and B.1.1.7 variants. Donors, mostly white British, included more females; clonal diversity was possibly underestimated.

Remarks on this clone: Its target is not known.

Clones were sequenced by immunoSEQ multiplex PCR, and TCRdb holds only the in-frame ones, with some missing. The data contain 150,000 or so clones, just over 90% of them singletons. Sequenced here: peripheral blood, sampled on day 0 of AZD1222 vaccination. J is TRBJ2-5 and V is TRBV5-4; possible D gene TRBD2, 6 bases. The sequence was collected from an adult in good health. CDR3 residues: CASHLGGTQETQYF. The CDR3 bases are TGTGCCAGTCATCTTGGGGGGACCCAAGAGACCCAGTACTTC.